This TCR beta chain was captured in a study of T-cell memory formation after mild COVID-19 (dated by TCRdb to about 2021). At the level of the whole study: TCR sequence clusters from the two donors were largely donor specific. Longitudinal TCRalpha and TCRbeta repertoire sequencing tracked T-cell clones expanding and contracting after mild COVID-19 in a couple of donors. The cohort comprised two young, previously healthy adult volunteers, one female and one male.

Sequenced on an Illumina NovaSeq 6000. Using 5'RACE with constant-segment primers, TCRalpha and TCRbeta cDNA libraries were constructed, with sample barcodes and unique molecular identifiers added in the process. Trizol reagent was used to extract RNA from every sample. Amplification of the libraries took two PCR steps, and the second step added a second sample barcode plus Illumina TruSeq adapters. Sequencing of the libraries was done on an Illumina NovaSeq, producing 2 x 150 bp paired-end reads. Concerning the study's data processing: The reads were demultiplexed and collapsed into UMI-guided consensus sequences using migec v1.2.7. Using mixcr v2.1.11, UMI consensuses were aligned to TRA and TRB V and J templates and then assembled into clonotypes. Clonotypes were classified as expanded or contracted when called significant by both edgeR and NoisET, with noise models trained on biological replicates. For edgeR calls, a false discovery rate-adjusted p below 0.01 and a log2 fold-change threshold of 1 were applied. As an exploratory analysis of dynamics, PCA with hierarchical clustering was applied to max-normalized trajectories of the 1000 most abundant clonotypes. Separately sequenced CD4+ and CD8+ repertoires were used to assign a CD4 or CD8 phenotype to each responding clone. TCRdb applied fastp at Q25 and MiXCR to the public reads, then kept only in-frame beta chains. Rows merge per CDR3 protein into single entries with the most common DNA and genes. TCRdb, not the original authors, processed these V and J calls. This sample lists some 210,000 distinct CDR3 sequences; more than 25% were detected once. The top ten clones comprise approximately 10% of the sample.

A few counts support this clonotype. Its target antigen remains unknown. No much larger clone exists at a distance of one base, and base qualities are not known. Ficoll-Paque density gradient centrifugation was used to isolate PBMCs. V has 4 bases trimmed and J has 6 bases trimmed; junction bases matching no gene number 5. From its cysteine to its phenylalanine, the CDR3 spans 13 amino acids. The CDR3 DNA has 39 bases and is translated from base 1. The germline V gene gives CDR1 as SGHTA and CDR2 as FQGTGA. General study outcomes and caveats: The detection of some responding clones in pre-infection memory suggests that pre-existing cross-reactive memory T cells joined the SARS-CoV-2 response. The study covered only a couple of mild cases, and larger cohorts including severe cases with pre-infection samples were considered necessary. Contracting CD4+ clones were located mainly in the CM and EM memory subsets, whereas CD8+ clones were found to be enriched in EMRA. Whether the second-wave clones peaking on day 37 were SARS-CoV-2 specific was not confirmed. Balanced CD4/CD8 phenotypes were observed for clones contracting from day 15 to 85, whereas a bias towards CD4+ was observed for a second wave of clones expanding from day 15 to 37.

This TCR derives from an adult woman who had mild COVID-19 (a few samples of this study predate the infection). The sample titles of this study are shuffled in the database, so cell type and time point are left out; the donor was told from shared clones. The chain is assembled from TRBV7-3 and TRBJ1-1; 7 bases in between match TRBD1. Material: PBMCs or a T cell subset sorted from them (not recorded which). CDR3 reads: CASSSDRYAEAFF. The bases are TGTGCCAGCAGCTCGGACAGGTACGCTGAAGCTTTCTTT.